This T cell receptor (beta chain) was captured in a study of blood T cell repertoires in COVID-19. Whole-study context: PBMCs, B-cell-depleted T cells, or T cells were the source of the cDNA or gDNA that made up the material.

Profiled with immunoSEQ multiplex PCR; TCRdb holds only in-frame clones, not every one. This repertoire shows fewer than 200,000 clones, roughly 87% found once; its top ten account for roughly 9%. Germline V lookup: CDR1 MNHNY, CDR2 SVGAGI (reference sequence). The CDR3 sequence is 12 residues long. Trimming cost V 2 bases and J 5 bases, with 5 bases left between them. V and J are TRBV6-6 and TRBJ2-3, with D possibly TRBD2 on 5 matching bases. The receptor's source is a woman between 65 and 79 years old with acute or convalescent COVID-19. The source material was peripheral blood. CDR3 nucleotides: TGTGCCAGCAGTTACGAGGGAGATACGCAGTATTTT. Translation gives CASSYEGDTQYF.